Each of the 27 T cell receptor beta chains below was sequenced from the same sample in a study of T cell responses to AZD1222 COVID-19 vaccine. The assay was immunoSEQ multiplex PCR, and TCRdb's table has in-frame clones only and misses some. The sample lists 150,000 or so clones; roughly nine tenths were seen once. This specimen was peripheral blood, taken 28 days after the second AZD1222 dose. The receptors come from an adult who received the AZD1222 COVID-19 vaccine.

The chain combines TRBV28 with TRBJ1-2; D gene unclear. The ends were cut back, 6 bases at V and 8 bases at J, with 19 bases in the middle. Germline V lookup: CDR1 MDHEN, CDR2 SYDVKM. The CDR3 sequence is 14 residues long. The CDR3 coding sequence is TGTGCCAGCAGCATAGGATGGTCGGCGGGGGGCTACACCTTC. This sequence encodes CASSIGWSAGGYTF.

The chain is built from TRBV2 and TRBJ1-2; possible D gene TRBD1, 6 bases. CDR3 length: 16 amino acids. Germline V gives CDR1 SNHLY, CDR2 FYNNEI. V was trimmed by 6 bases and J by 2 bases, leaving 19 bases between them. CDR3 nucleotides: TGTGCCAGCAGAGCAGGAGGGGGGCAGGGGAACTATGGCTACACCTTC. Translation gives CASRAGGGQGNYGYTF.

V is TRBV27 and J is TRBJ1-6; D unclear. V gave up 2 bases and J gave up 6 bases, with 8 bases separating them. Germline V gives CDR1 MNHEY, CDR2 SMNVEV (reference sequence). The CDR3 loop spans 14 amino acids. The CDR3 protein is CASSLKQLNSPLHF. CDR3 DNA: TGTGCCAGCAGTTTAAAACAACTTAATTCACCCCTCCACTTT.

The rearrangement uses TRBV7-9 and TRBJ1-1, with D perhaps matching TRBD1 (5 bases). Trimming removed 0 bases at V and 7 bases at J, with 15 bases between. The V gene's germline CDR1 is SEHNR and CDR2 FQNEAQ (reference sequence). The CDR3 loop spans 15 amino acids. The CDR3 DNA reads as TGTGCCAGCAGCTTAGCGCCCGGGGCGGCCTATGAAGCTTTCTTT. Translating gives CASSLAPGAAYEAFF.

The chain uses TRBV19 and TRBJ1-4; D possibly corresponds to TRBD1 (6 bases). Germline CDR1 and CDR2: LNHDA and SQIVND (reference sequence). The V end lost 4 bases, the J end lost 5 bases, and 14 bases lay between the germline ends. The CDR3 consists of 15 residues. The CDR3 sequence is CASSREWGLNEKLFF. In DNA, the CDR3 is TGTGCCAGTAGTAGGGAGTGGGGGCTGAATGAAAAACTGTTTTTT.

The chain recombines TRBV7-2 with TRBJ2-5, with D perhaps TRBD1 or TRBD2 (5 bases each). Germline V gives CDR1 SGHTA, CDR2 FQGNSA. Trimming removed 6 bases at V and 1 base at J, with 12 bases between. The CDR3 extends over 14 amino acids. The CDR3 region is CASSWGRSQETQYF. In nucleotides, the CDR3 is TGTGCCAGCAGTTGGGGACGCTCCCAAGAGACCCAGTACTTC.

This sequence joins TRBV10-3 and TRBJ2-5; D uncertain. The CDR3 runs to 12 residues. Trimming took 11 bases from V and 2 from J, leaving 12 bases between them. Germline values: CDR1 ENHRY, CDR2 SYGVKD. CDR3 amino acids: CASADRQETQYF. CDR3 coding DNA: TGTGCCTCCGCCGACCGACAAGAGACCCAGTACTTC.

The chain combines TRBV19 with TRBJ1-2; D unresolved. V lost 9 bases and J 7 bases, leaving 21 bases between the germline ends. CDR3 size: 14 residues. The germline V gene encodes CDR1 LNHDA and CDR2 SQIVND (reference sequence). The CDR3 protein is CASAQDGTLSGYTF. The CDR3 bases are TGTGCCAGCGCCCAGGACGGAACCTTGAGTGGCTACACCTTC.

The chain recombines TRBV24-1 with TRBJ2-3, with 7 bases identical to TRBD2. CDR1 KGHDR and CDR2 SFDVKD come from the germline V gene. The CDR3 has 13 amino acids. With 5 bases clipped from V and 5 bases from J, the junction kept 3 bases outside the gene matches. As DNA, the CDR3 is TGTGCCACCAGTGGGGTAGCGGGAGATACGCAGTATTTT. This translates into CATSGVAGDTQYF.

The chain combines TRBV2 with TRBJ1-3; TRBD1 might be the D (5 bases). V gave up 3 bases and J gave up 0 bases, with 18 bases separating them. Germline CDR1 reads SNHLY; CDR2 reads FYNNEI. The CDR3 has 18 amino acids. The CDR3 DNA is TGTGCCAGCAGTGAGCACAGGATAGTGAAAATCTCTGGAAACACCATATATTTT. It yields the protein CASSEHRIVKISGNTIYF. The variable domain in full, with the rest retrieved from reference TRBV2 and TRBJ1-3, is EPEVTQTPSHQVTQMGQEVILRCVPISNHLYFYWYRQILGQKVEFLVSFYNNEISEKSEIFDDQFSVERPDGSNFTLKIRSTKLEDSAMYFCASSEHRIVKISGNTIYFGEGSWLTVV.

J is TRBJ2-2 and V is TRBV5-1; a possible D gene is TRBD1 (6 bases). The CDR3 is made up of 15 amino acids. Germline V CDR1 and CDR2: SGHRS, YFSETQ. V shed 4 bases and J shed 4 bases, with 14 bases lying between them. CDR3: CASSVTPGVTGELFF. DNA for the CDR3: TGCGCCAGCAGCGTGACTCCAGGGGTCACCGGGGAGCTGTTTTTT.

The CDR3 coding sequence is TGTGCCATCAGAGAAACAGGGGGTGACACTGAAGCTTTCTTT. Amino acids: CAIRETGGDTEAFF. The chain links TRBV10-3 to TRBJ1-1, with TRBD1 matching 8 bases. The CDR3 totals 14 residues. In germline, CDR1 is ENHRY, CDR2 SYGVKD. V was clipped by 6 bases and J by 3 bases; unmatched bases: 6.

The chain carries TRBV7-2 and TRBJ2-7, with 7 bases matching TRBD2. The V and J ends lost 1 base and 4 bases, in that order; junction bases with no gene match: 4. CDR1 SGHTA and CDR2 FQGNSA come from the germline V gene. The CDR3 extends over 14 amino acids. CDR3 region: CASSLDPSGYEQYF. The CDR3 DNA is TGTGCCAGCAGCTTAGATCCTAGCGGTTACGAGCAGTACTTC.

The chain recombines TRBV18 with TRBJ1-3, with 7 bases lining up with TRBD1. The CDR3 has 15 residues. V was pared by 3 bases and J by 8 bases, with 10 bases of the junction left unmatched. Germline V gene lookup returns CDR1 KGHSH and CDR2 LQKENI. CDR3 in amino acids: CASSPLGQLGHTIYF. The CDR3 nucleotides are TGTGCCAGCTCACCCCTGGGACAGTTGGGCCACACCATATATTTT.

The chain has TRBV12-3 or TRBV12-4 and TRBJ1-3, with unresolved D. V dropped 6 bases and J dropped 1 base, with 7 bases sitting between them. This CDR3 has 13 residues. The CDR3 spells CASSVSSGNTIYF. As DNA, the CDR3 is TGTGCCAGCAGCGTTTCATCTGGAAACACCATATATTTT.

V usage is TRBV27 and J usage is TRBJ1-2; weak D call: TRBD1 (5 bases). The V gene lost 9 bases and the J gene lost 0 bases, with 11 bases spanning the gap. CDR1 and CDR2 from the germline V gene are MNHEY and SMNVEV (reference sequence). This CDR3 is 13 amino acids long. CDR3 in DNA: TGTGCCAGTCGGGGGGGAGCTAACTATGGCTACACCTTC. This gives the protein CASRGGANYGYTF.

The V gene is TRBV19, the J gene TRBJ1-2; 8 positions match TRBD1. The J segment lost 7 bases and the V segment lost 6 bases, leaving 7 bases of the junction unmatched. Per the germline V gene, CDR1 is LNHDA and CDR2 is SQIVND (reference sequence). The CDR3 contains 13 residues. CDR3 nucleotide sequence: TGTGCCAGTAGCCGGCAGGGGGCGCCTGGCTACACCTTC. Translation: CASSRQGAPGYTF.

This clone has only a few counts. This chain joins TRBV10-2 and TRBJ2-1, with TRBD2 matching over 7 bases. Trimming took 3 bases from V and 3 from J; bases not matched to a gene: 5. Germline CDR1 reads WSHSY; CDR2 reads SAAADI. CDR3 length: 15 amino acids. As DNA, the CDR3 is TGCGCCAGCAGTGATTCTAGCGGTGTCTACAATGAGCAGTTCTTC. The encoded protein is CASSDSSGVYNEQFF.

The chain has TRBV6-5 and TRBJ2-5, with D unresolved. The V end was cut by 3 bases, the J end by 0 bases, with 5 bases between. The CDR3 runs to 13 residues. CDR1 and CDR2 (germline): MNHEY, SVGAGI. For the CDR3, the DNA is TGTGCCAGCAGTTATGGGAACCAAGAGACCCAGTACTTC. This sequence encodes CASSYGNQETQYF.

This clone showed up just once. V and J are TRBV18 and TRBJ1-5, with a possible D match to TRBD1 (6 bases). Trimming left V 6 bases short and J 3 bases short, with 12 bases between. The germline V gene has CDR1 KGHSH and CDR2 LQKENI. The CDR3 contains 14 residues. In DNA form, the CDR3 reads TGTGCCAGCTCTCGGGGGCAGACCAATCAGCCCCAGCATTTT. Its protein is CASSRGQTNQPQHF.

J is TRBJ1-2 and V is TRBV6-5, with TRBD1 as a possible D gene (5 bases). CDR1 is MNHEY and CDR2 is SVGAGI in the germline V gene. This CDR3 comprises 14 residues. V was cut by 5 bases and J by 5 bases, with 15 bases left in between. CDR3 in amino acids: CASSPFRVGYGYTF. The CDR3 region has the DNA TGTGCCAGCAGTCCCTTCAGGGTGGGGTATGGCTACACCTTC.

J is TRBJ2-1 and V is TRBV9; D tentatively fits TRBD1 or TRBD2 (5 bases each). The CDR3 covers 19 residues. V was cut by 3 bases and J by 3 bases, with 25 bases left in between. The germline gives CDR1 SGDLS, CDR2 YYNGEE. CDR3 sequence reads: CASSGDGPVVLRCYNEQFF. For the CDR3, the DNA is TGTGCCAGCAGCGGGGACGGGCCCGTAGTTCTACGATGCTACAATGAGCAGTTCTTC.

The chain carries TRBV12-5 and TRBJ2-5, with TRBD2 identical over 9 bases. This CDR3 contains 16 residues. J was trimmed by 5 bases and V by 7 bases; bases with no gene match: 14. Germline CDR1 LGHNT, CDR2 FRNRAP. The CDR3 DNA reads TGTGCTAGTGATGGGTTCGAGGCGGGGGGGTCCGAGACCCAGTACTTC. It translates to CASDGFEAGGSETQYF. Based on the CDR3 plus reference TRBV12-5 and TRBJ2-5, the full variable domain is DARVTQTPRHKVTEMGQEVTMRCQPILGHNTVFWYRQTMMQGLELLAYFRNRAPLDDSGMPKDRFSAEMPDATLATLKIQPSEPRDSAVYFCASDGFEAGGSETQYFGPGTRLLVL.

The chain combines TRBV12-3 or TRBV12-4 with TRBJ2-1; D gene unclear. Deletions cut 2 bases from V and 4 bases from J, with 3 bases between. CDR3 length equals 12 residues. For the CDR3, the DNA is TGTGCCAGCAGTTTACCGTACAATGAGCAGTTCTTC. It specifies CASSLPYNEQFF.

The chain couples TRBV6-6 to TRBJ2-1, with 7 bases lining up with TRBD2. The CDR3 totals 14 residues. CDR1 is MNHNY, CDR2 SVGAGI, per germline (reference sequence). Unmatched junction bases numbered 6, after V lost 10 bases and J lost 0 bases. CDR3 loop: CATLLADSYNEQFF. The CDR3 DNA reads as TGTGCCACTTTGCTAGCGGACTCCTACAATGAGCAGTTCTTC.

V gene TRBV11-3 combines with J gene TRBJ2-2; 7 positions match TRBD1. CDR3 length equals 16 residues. Trimming removed 4 bases from V and 2 bases from J; junction bases left unmatched: 7. From germline, CDR1 is SGHNT and CDR2 YENEEA. CDR3 loop: CASSSRQGRNTGELFF. The CDR3 DNA sequence: TGTGCCAGCAGCTCGAGACAGGGCCGCAACACCGGGGAGCTGTTTTTT.

The chain links TRBV2 to TRBJ2-4, with 11 bases fitting TRBD1. This CDR3 has 13 amino acids. Trimming cost V 3 bases and J 9 bases; bases outside gene matches: 1. In germline, CDR1 is SNHLY, CDR2 FYNNEI. This CDR3 is CASSDGQGAIQYF. CDR3 nucleotides: TGTGCCAGCAGTGATGGACAGGGGGCCATTCAGTACTTC.